This T cell receptor (beta chain) was identified in a study of OX40 agonist ivuxolimab in advanced cancers. Study conclusions and caveats: CD8+ T cells were the subset that, on average, had more expanded clones than CD4+.

Collection of blood occurred at baseline, at cycle 4 day 1, and at cycle 7 day 1. Concerning this clone: Its target is not known.

Germline V lookup: CDR1 MNHEY, CDR2 SVGAGI. With V trimmed by 2 bases and J by 6 bases, 8 bases remained unmatched. There are 15 residues in the CDR3. Assay: immunoSEQ multiplex PCR; the TCRdb copy retains only in-frame clones and omits some. Of 65,000 to 85,000 clones listed, roughly nine tenths were seen once; the top ten hold roughly 7.5%. The chain has TRBV6-5 and TRBJ1-1, with 8 bases aligning to TRBD1. This clonotype was obtained from an adult with an advanced solid tumor such as melanoma, head and neck, liver or kidney cancer. This sample comprised CD4+ or CD8+ T cells sorted from blood, obtained in a trial of the OX40 agonist ivuxolimab. CDR3 residues: CASSYMAGGGSEAFF. As DNA, the CDR3 is TGTGCCAGCAGTTACATGGCAGGGGGCGGCTCTGAAGCTTTCTTT.